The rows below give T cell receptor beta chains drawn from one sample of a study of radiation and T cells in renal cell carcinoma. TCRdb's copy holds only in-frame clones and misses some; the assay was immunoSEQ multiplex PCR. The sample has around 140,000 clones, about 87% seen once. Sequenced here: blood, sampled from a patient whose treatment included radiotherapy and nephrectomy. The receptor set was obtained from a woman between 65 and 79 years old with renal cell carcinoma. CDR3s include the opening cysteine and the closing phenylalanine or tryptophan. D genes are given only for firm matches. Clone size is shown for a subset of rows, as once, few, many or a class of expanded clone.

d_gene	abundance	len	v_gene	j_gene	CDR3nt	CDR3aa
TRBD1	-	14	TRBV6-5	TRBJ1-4	TGTGCCAGCAGACAGGGGGCGCGTAATGAAAAACTGTTTTTT	CASRQGARNEKLFF
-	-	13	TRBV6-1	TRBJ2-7	TGTGCCAGCACTACTAACTCAGCCCCCGAGCAGTACTTC	CASTTNSAPEQYF
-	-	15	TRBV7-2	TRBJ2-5	TGTGCCAGCAGCCCCCCCGGACGGATTGTGGAGACCCAGTACTTC	CASSPPGRIVETQYF
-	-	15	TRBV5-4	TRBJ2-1	TGTGCCAGCAGCTTGGCGGGGCCCGGGCACAATGAGCAGTTCTTC	CASSLAGPGHNEQFF
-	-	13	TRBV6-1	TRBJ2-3	TGTGCCAGCTCGGGACTTGCGGGAGATACGCAGTATTTT	CASSGLAGDTQYF
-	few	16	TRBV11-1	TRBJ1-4	TGTGCCAGCAGCTTAGCGCTACGGGGGACTAATGAAAAACTGTTTTTT	CASSLALRGTNEKLFF
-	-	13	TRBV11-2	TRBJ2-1	TGTGCCAGCAGCGTCTCCAGGGTAGGGGAGCAGTTCTTC	CASSVSRVGEQFF
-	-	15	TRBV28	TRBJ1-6	TGTGCCAGCAGTTTAACGGGACTCCGAAATTCACCCCTCCACTTT	CASSLTGLRNSPLHF
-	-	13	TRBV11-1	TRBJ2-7	TGTGCCAGCGCGACGGCGGGCGGTTACGAGCAGTACTTC	CASATAGGYEQYF
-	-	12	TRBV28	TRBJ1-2	TGTGCCAGCAGCACAGGCCTACCCGGCTACACCTTC	CASSTGLPGYTF
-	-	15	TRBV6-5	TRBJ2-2	TGTGCCAGCAGTTTTCGACAGCTGAACACCGGGGAGCTGTTTTTT	CASSFRQLNTGELFF
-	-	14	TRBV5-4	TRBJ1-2	TGTGCCAGCAGCTTGTTTGGAGGGACGGGAGGCTACACCTTC	CASSLFGGTGGYTF
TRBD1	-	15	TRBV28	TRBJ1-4	TGTGCCAGCAGTTTACGGGGACAGGGGGACGAAAAACTGTTTTTT	CASSLRGQGDEKLFF
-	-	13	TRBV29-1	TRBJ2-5	TGCAGCGTGGACCTACGGGGAGGCGAGACCCAGTACTTC	CSVDLRGGETQYF
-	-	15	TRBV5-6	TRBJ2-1	TGTGCCAGCAGCTTGAGGGTAGGCTCCTACAATGAGCAGTTCTTC	CASSLRVGSYNEQFF
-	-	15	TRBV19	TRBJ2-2	TGTGCCAGTACTCCAGCGTCTACGAACACCGGGGAGCTGTTTTTT	CASTPASTNTGELFF
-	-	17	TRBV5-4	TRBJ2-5	TGTGCCAGCAGCTTGGCCGGTCGGGTGGGGTTCCAAGAGACCCAGTACTTC	CASSLAGRVGFQETQYF
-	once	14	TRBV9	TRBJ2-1	TGTGCCAGCAGCGTAGCTACAGGGTACAATGAGCAGTTCTTC	CASSVATGYNEQFF
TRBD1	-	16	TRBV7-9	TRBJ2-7	TGTGCCAGCGGCAGGGGAACCGGGACAGGCTCCTACGAGCAGTACTTC	CASGRGTGTGSYEQYF
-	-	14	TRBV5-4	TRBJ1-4	TGTGCCAGCAGCGCGAGCGGGTTTAATGAAAAACTGTTTTTT	CASSASGFNEKLFF
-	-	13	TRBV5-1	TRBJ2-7	TGCGCCAGCAGCCGGGACATGACCTACGAGCAGTACTTC	CASSRDMTYEQYF
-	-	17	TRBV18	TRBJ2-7	TGTGCCAGCTCACCGTCCGGCCGGGAGACCTCGTCCTACGAGCAGTACTTC	CASSPSGRETSSYEQYF
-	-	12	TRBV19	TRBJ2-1	TGTGCCAGTAGTCTGGGTGAGGGTGAGCAGTTCTTC	CASSLGEGEQFF
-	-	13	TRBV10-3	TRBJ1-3	TGTGCCATCAGCGGCGGCTCTGGAAACACCATATATTTT	CAISGGSGNTIYF
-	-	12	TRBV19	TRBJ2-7	TGTGCCAGTAGTCCGGGGCCGCCGGAGCAGTACTTC	CASSPGPPEQYF
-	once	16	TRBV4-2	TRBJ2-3	TGTGCCAGCAGCCAAGAGGGAGGGGGCGCGGGAGATACGCAGTATTTT	CASSQEGGGAGDTQYF
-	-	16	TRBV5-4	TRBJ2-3	TGTGCCACCAAAAAAAAACTAGGGAGGAGCACAGATACGCAGTATTTT	CATKKKLGRSTDTQYF
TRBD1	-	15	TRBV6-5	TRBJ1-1	TGTGCCAGCAGTTACGGAGGGGGCTGGCACACTGAAGCTTTCTTT	CASSYGGGWHTEAFF
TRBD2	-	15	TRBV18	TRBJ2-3	TGTGCCAGCTCACCCGGGACTAGCGGGGTAGATACGCAGTATTTT	CASSPGTSGVDTQYF
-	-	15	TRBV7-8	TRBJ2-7	TGTGCCAGCACCCTAACCCTAGCGACCCTCTACGAGCAGTACTTC	CASTLTLATLYEQYF
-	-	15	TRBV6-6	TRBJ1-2	TGTGCCAGCAGTTACTCGACTCAGGGTGGCTATGGCTACACCTTC	CASSYSTQGGYGYTF
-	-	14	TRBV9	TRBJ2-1	TGTGCCAGCAGCGTAGGAACAGCCTACAATGAGCAGTTCTTC	CASSVGTAYNEQFF
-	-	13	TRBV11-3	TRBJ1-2	TGTGCCAGCAGCTTAGACCCCCTAGGGGGCTACACCTTC	CASSLDPLGGYTF
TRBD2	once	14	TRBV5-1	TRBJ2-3	TGCGCCAGCAGTAGCGGGGGGACCACAGATACGCAGTATTTT	CASSSGGTTDTQYF
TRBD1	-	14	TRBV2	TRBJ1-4	TGTGCCAGCAGTGCGGACAGGGCAAAGGAAAAACTGTTTTTT	CASSADRAKEKLFF
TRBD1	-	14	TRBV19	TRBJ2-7	TGTGCCAGTAGTAAGGGACAGGGAAACTACGAGCAGTACTTC	CASSKGQGNYEQYF
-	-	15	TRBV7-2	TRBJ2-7	TGTGCCAGCAGCTCCTTCCCGGGGGGCCGCTACGAGCAGTACTTC	CASSSFPGGRYEQYF
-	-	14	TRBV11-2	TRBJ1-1	TGTGCCAGCAGCTTAGGTTGGGGGAACACTGAAGCTTTCTTT	CASSLGWGNTEAFF
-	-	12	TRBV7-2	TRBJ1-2	TGTGCCAGCAGCTTCAGTAACTATGGCTACACCTTC	CASSFSNYGYTF
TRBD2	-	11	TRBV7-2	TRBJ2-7	TGTGCCAGCAGCCCACTAGCGGGGGGAATCTTC	CASSPLAGGIF